Below are 29 T cell receptor beta chains sequenced from a single sample in a study of control samples from healthy donors and cancer patients. Generated by immunoSEQ multiplex PCR, the TCRdb table keeps only in-frame clones and is missing some. The table includes about 180,000 clones, approximately 94% detected once. What was sequenced was blood. These receptors were collected from a young woman in good health.

The chain has TRBV28 and TRBJ2-3, with 8 positions matching TRBD2. Per the germline V gene, CDR1 is MDHEN and CDR2 is SYDVKM. V dropped 5 bases and J dropped 1; count of bases not matched to a gene: 26. The CDR3 has 22 residues. The CDR3 region is CASSRLDGGLVSSLPGTDTQYF. The CDR3 DNA reads as TGTGCCAGCAGTCGATTAGACGGGGGACTAGTCTCGTCGCTTCCAGGCACAGATACGCAGTATTTT.

The gene calls are TRBV4-2 and TRBJ1-6; 9 bases match TRBD1. Unmatched junction bases numbered 14, after V lost 4 bases and J lost 10 bases. The CDR3 loop spans 17 amino acids. CDR1 is LGHNA, CDR2 YNFKEQ, per germline. The CDR3 nucleotides are TGTGCCAGCAGCCGCCTACTCGAAGGGACAGGGAACTCACCCCTCCACTTT. This encodes CASSRLLEGTGNSPLHF.

V is TRBV18 and J is TRBJ1-5; 7 bases are shared with TRBD1. CDR1 and CDR2 (germline): KGHSH, LQKENI. The V gene end was trimmed by 5 bases and the J gene end by 5 bases; junction bases not matched to a gene: 9. The CDR3 totals 15 residues. CDR3 in amino acids: CASSDRVSLDQPQHF. In nucleotides, the CDR3 is TGTGCCAGCTCAGACAGGGTCTCCCTTGATCAGCCCCAGCATTTT.

This clone was detected only once. The CDR3 region is CASSFRGNTEAFF. The CDR3 DNA reads TGTGCCAGCAGCTTCAGGGGAAACACTGAAGCTTTCTTT. The rearrangement joins TRBV7-2 to TRBJ1-1, with D maybe TRBD1 (6 bases). The CDR3 covers 13 residues. CDR1 and CDR2 from the germline V gene are SGHTA and FQGNSA. Trimming removed 3 bases at V and 2 bases at J, with 7 bases between.

This sequence joins TRBV5-6 and TRBJ2-7; 12 bases map to TRBD2. V was pared by 4 bases and J by 4 bases, with 9 bases of the junction left unmatched. Looked up from germline, CDR1 is SGHDT and CDR2 is YYEEEE. This CDR3 region has 16 residues. CDR3 residues: CASSILAGGLPYEQYF. The CDR3 bases are TGTGCCAGCAGCATACTAGCGGGGGGCCTTCCTTACGAGCAGTACTTC. Complete variable domain (other parts from reference TRBV5-6 and TRBJ2-7): DAGVTQSPTHLIKTRGQQVTLRCSPKSGHDTVSWYQQALGQGPQFIFQYYEEEERQRGNFPDRFSGHQFPNYSSELNVNALLLGDSALYLCASSILAGGLPYEQYFGPGTRLTVT.

V usage is TRBV28 and J usage is TRBJ2-5; 9 bases match TRBD1. CDR1 and CDR2 (germline): MDHEN, SYDVKM. This CDR3 spans 16 amino acids. V trimming: 3 bases; J trimming: 4 bases; junction bases outside the gene matches: 9. CDR3 nucleotides: TGTGCCAGCAGTTTCCCGCCGGGACAGGGAGGAGAGACCCAGTACTTC. It is translated as CASSFPPGQGGETQYF.

The chain has TRBV4-1 and TRBJ1-6, with D perhaps TRBD1 (5 bases). The V gene's germline CDR1 is MGHRA and CDR2 YSYEKL. The length of the CDR3 is 16 residues. V lost 0 bases to trimming and J lost 3 bases, with 9 bases between them. CDR3 amino acids: CASSQEGEVYNSPLHF. The CDR3 nucleotides are TGCGCCAGCAGCCAAGAGGGGGAGGTCTATAATTCACCCCTCCACTTT.

The CDR3 region has the DNA TGCGCCAGCAGTGAGGGGACTAGCGGGAGGGCCTTAGGCTACGAGCAGTACTTC. The encoded protein is CASSEGTSGRALGYEQYF. This chain uses TRBV10-1 with TRBJ2-7; 16 bases are shared with TRBD2. The CDR3 totals 18 residues. Trimming took 2 bases from V and 3 from J; bases not matched to a gene: 7. CDR1 and CDR2 from the germline V gene are WNHNN and SYGVQD (reference sequence).

Only one count was recorded for this clone. This rearrangement joins TRBV5-1 to TRBJ2-2, with D hard to call. Germline-derived CDR1 and CDR2 are SGHRS and YFSETQ. This CDR3 is 17 amino acids long. V was pared by 0 bases and J by 4 bases, with 16 bases between. CDR3 residues: CASSLEPAVPSTGELFF. In DNA form, the CDR3 reads TGCGCCAGCAGCTTGGAACCGGCCGTACCTAGCACCGGGGAGCTGTTTTTT.

This rearrangement joins TRBV18 to TRBJ1-1; D is undetermined. Trimming stripped 3 bases from V and 0 bases from J, with 17 bases between. Germline values: CDR1 KGHSH, CDR2 LQKENI. The CDR3 is made up of 17 amino acids. CDR3 sequence (DNA): TGTGCCAGCTCACCGGCGGATATATATGGTATGAACACTGAAGCTTTCTTT. This gives the protein CASSPADIYGMNTEAFF.

The V and J genes are TRBV5-6 and TRBJ2-3; 7 bases match TRBD1. Looked up from germline, CDR1 is SGHDT and CDR2 is YYEEEE. The CDR3 runs 17 residues. J was trimmed by 1 base and V by 0 bases; bases with no gene match: 8. CDR3 nucleotides: TGTGCCAGCAGCTTGGCCAGGGGGTCGATGGGCACAGATACGCAGTATTTT. This gives the protein CASSLARGSMGTDTQYF.

The chain links TRBV10-3 to TRBJ2-3; D may correspond to TRBD1 or TRBD2 (5 bases each). Trimming removed 0 bases at V and 3 bases at J, with 10 bases between. Germline V gives CDR1 ENHRY, CDR2 SYGVKD. The CDR3 spans 15 residues. As DNA, the CDR3 is TGTGCCATCAGTGAGTCGGGACCCATGACAGATACGCAGTATTTT. Translating gives CAISESGPMTDTQYF.

This chain connects TRBV2 to TRBJ1-5, with a tentative D call TRBD1 (5 bases). CDR3 length equals 14 residues. V was pared by 3 bases and J by 7 bases, with 13 bases between. CDR1 and CDR2 (germline): SNHLY, FYNNEI. This CDR3 is CASSDGGTLQPQHF. CDR3 in DNA: TGTGCCAGCAGTGACGGAGGGACCCTCCAGCCCCAGCATTTT.

The DNA for the CDR3 is TGCAGTGCTAGTATCGGGCGTCGGGGCTACGAGCAGTACTTC. Protein product: CSASIGRRGYEQYF. This chain uses TRBV20-1 with TRBJ2-7, with D maybe TRBD2 (5 bases). CDR3 length: 14 amino acids. CDR1 and CDR2 from the germline V gene are DFQATT and SNEGSKA (reference sequence). Trimming removed 3 bases from V and 3 bases from J, with 15 bases in between.

The rearrangement uses TRBV2 and TRBJ2-5; D is ambiguous. CDR3 size: 12 residues. V gave up 7 bases and J gave up 1 base, with 7 bases separating them. The germline gives CDR1 SNHLY, CDR2 FYNNEI. The chain's CDR3 is CASKPAQETQYF. In DNA, the CDR3 is TGTGCCAGCAAGCCCGCCCAAGAGACCCAGTACTTC.

The chain couples TRBV12-3 or TRBV12-4 to TRBJ1-1; no definite D call. This CDR3 region has 13 residues. V was clipped by 2 bases and J by 1 base, with 5 bases between them. The CDR3 DNA sequence: TGTGCCAGCAGTTTAAGAGAGAACACTGAAGCTTTCTTT. Translated, it gives CASSLRENTEAFF.

This clone has just one count. J is TRBJ2-5 and V is TRBV5-1; D possibly corresponds to TRBD1 (6 bases). V lost 5 bases to trimming and J lost 1 base, with 9 bases between them. Germline values: CDR1 SGHRS, CDR2 YFSETQ. This CDR3 is 13 amino acids long. CDR3 coding DNA: TGCGCCAGCAGGCTAGGGGGCCAAGAGACCCAGTACTTC. Its protein is CASRLGGQETQYF. Full variable domain (remainder filled in from reference TRBV5-1 and TRBJ2-5): KAGVTQTPRYLIKTRGQQVTLSCSPISGHRSVSWYQQTPGQGLQFLFEYFSETQRNKGNFPGRFSGRQFSNSRSEMNVSTLELGDSALYLCASRLGGQETQYFGPGTRLLVL.

V and J are TRBV5-1 and TRBJ1-2; weak D call: TRBD1 (6 bases). This CDR3 spans 14 amino acids. The V end was cut by 3 bases, the J end by 6 bases, with 15 bases between. CDR1 and CDR2 from the germline V gene are SGHRS and YFSETQ. The CDR3 reads CASSSLQGFDGYTF. DNA for the CDR3: TGCGCCAGCAGCTCATTACAGGGTTTTGATGGCTACACCTTC.

This rearrangement joins TRBV12-5 to TRBJ2-1; TRBD2 is a possible D gene (7 bases). The germline gives CDR1 LGHNT, CDR2 FRNRAP. There are 14 residues in the CDR3. The ends were cut back, 7 bases at V and 10 bases at J, with 20 bases in the middle. CDR3: CASVMDRPGGEQFF. DNA for the CDR3: TGTGCTAGTGTTATGGACAGACCGGGGGGAGAGCAGTTCTTC. Supplemented by reference TRBV12-5 and TRBJ2-1, the full variable domain reads DARVTQTPRHKVTEMGQEVTMRCQPILGHNTVFWYRQTMMQGLELLAYFRNRAPLDDSGMPKDRFSAEMPDATLATLKIQPSEPRDSAVYFCASVMDRPGGEQFFGPGTRLTVL.

The sample holds one count of this clone. This chain joins TRBV15 and TRBJ1-2, with a tentative D call TRBD1 (5 bases). Germline CDR1 reads LNHNV; CDR2 reads YYDKDF (reference sequence). V was pared by 1 base and J by 2 bases, with 8 bases between. This CDR3 has 14 amino acids. CDR3 amino acids: CATSRGGGNYGYTF. The DNA for the CDR3 is TGTGCCACCAGCAGAGGGGGGGGAAACTATGGCTACACCTTC.

The chain has TRBV18 and TRBJ1-1; a possible D gene is TRBD1 (6 bases). The CDR3 is 14 amino acids. In germline, CDR1 is KGHSH, CDR2 LQKENI. V was cut by 5 bases and J by 3 bases, with 13 bases left in between. CDR3 sequence: CASSGAGEDTEAFF. The CDR3 DNA reads as TGTGCCAGCTCAGGGGCAGGGGAGGACACTGAAGCTTTCTTT.

The J gene is TRBJ1-5, the V gene TRBV6-2 or TRBV6-3, with D possibly being TRBD1 (5 bases). Germline values: CDR1 MNHEY, CDR2 SVGEGT. V lost 0 bases to trimming and J lost 6 bases, with 9 bases between them. This CDR3 is built from 14 residues. Written as DNA, the CDR3 is TGTGCCAGCAGTTACTCGGTGGGGACTCAGCCCCAGCATTTT. It is translated as CASSYSVGTQPQHF.

This clone was recorded once. The chain joins TRBV19 to TRBJ2-1; D remains ambiguous. V was shortened by 2 bases and J by 4 bases, with 12 bases between the two germline ends. CDR3 length equals 15 residues. The germline gives CDR1 LNHDA, CDR2 SQIVND (reference sequence). The CDR3 loop reads CASSIIEVPYNEQFF. In DNA, the CDR3 is TGTGCCAGTAGTATAATTGAAGTCCCTTACAATGAGCAGTTCTTC. Complete variable domain (other parts from reference TRBV19 and TRBJ2-1): DGGITQSPKYLFRKEGQNVTLSCEQNLNHDAMYWYRQDPGQGLRLIYYSQIVNDFQKGDIAEGYSVSREKKESFPLTVTSAQKNPTAFYLCASSIIEVPYNEQFFGPGTRLTVL.

The rearrangement joins TRBV9 to TRBJ1-6, with 8 positions matching TRBD1. The germline V gene has CDR1 SGDLS and CDR2 YYNGEE. Trimming took 1 base from V and 10 from J; bases not matched to a gene: 10. This CDR3 has 16 residues. The CDR3 here is CASSVWGDRSNSPLHF. As DNA, the CDR3 is TGTGCCAGCAGCGTATGGGGGGACAGGTCTAACTCACCCCTCCACTTT.

V usage is TRBV7-9 and J usage is TRBJ1-1, with D perhaps TRBD1 (5 bases). This CDR3 is 13 amino acids long. Germline CDR1 and CDR2: SEHNR and FQNEAQ (reference sequence). The germline V and J ends were trimmed by 5 bases and 4 bases, with 11 bases remaining between them. CDR3 coding DNA: TGTGCCAGCAGCACCCCAGGGCGCACTGAAGCTTTCTTT. Encoded protein: CASSTPGRTEAFF. The whole variable domain, filled in from reference TRBV7-9 and TRBJ1-1, reads DTGVSQNPRHKITKRGQNVTFRCDPISEHNRLYWYRQTLGQGPEFLTYFQNEAQLEKSRLLSDRFSAERPKGSFSTLEIQRTEQGDSAMYLCASSTPGRTEAFFGQGTRLTVV.

The rearrangement uses TRBV6-4 and TRBJ2-7, with 15 bases identical to TRBD2. Trimming cost V 8 bases and J 3 bases; bases outside gene matches: 14. Germline assignment: CDR1 MRHNA and CDR2 SNTAGT. The CDR3 is 18 residues long. CDR3 amino acids: CASHFWTSGRVLNYEQYF. CDR3 nucleotide sequence: TGTGCCAGCCACTTTTGGACTAGCGGGAGGGTTCTTAACTACGAGCAGTACTTC.

Only one count was recorded for this clone. The V gene is TRBV24-1, the J gene TRBJ2-1; 13 bases are a match to TRBD2. V lost 2 bases and J lost 10; bases outside the gene matches: 4. The CDR3 loop spans 15 amino acids. Germline loops: CDR1 KGHDR, CDR2 SFDVKD. The CDR3 sequence is CATSDSGLAGVEQFF. The CDR3 coding sequence is TGTGCCACCAGTGATTCCGGACTAGCGGGGGTGGAGCAGTTCTTC.

The gene calls are TRBV6-5 and TRBJ2-7; 7 bases are a match to TRBD1. Per germline, CDR1 MNHEY and CDR2 SVGAGI. This CDR3 contains 11 residues. V gave up 6 bases and J gave up 7 bases; unmatched junction bases: 3. CDR3: CASRQGQEQYF. The CDR3 bases are TGTGCCAGCAGACAGGGACAGGAGCAGTACTTC.

The chain recombines TRBV29-1 with TRBJ1-5, with D unclear. This CDR3 is 13 amino acids long. Per the germline V gene, CDR1 is SQVTM and CDR2 is ANQGSEA. Trimming stripped 5 bases from V and 5 bases from J, with 13 bases between. This CDR3 is CSVRLGFDQPQHF. The DNA of the CDR3 is TGCAGCGTTAGATTGGGATTTGATCAGCCCCAGCATTTT.